The 5 T cell receptor beta chains listed next were all sequenced from one sample in a study of blood T cell repertoires in COVID-19 (dated by TCRdb to 2020 to 2021). The library relied on the immunoSEQ multiplex PCR assay. TCRdb stores this immuneACCESS table with in-frame sequences only. Part of the clones is absent; in the studies checked, under half of the shortfall reflects unresolved V genes, and no reason is known for the rest. Counted in this sample were about 140,000 clones; over 65% of them appeared once. 4.5% to 6% of the sample goes to the ten largest clones. Sequencing was performed on peripheral blood. These receptors were taken from a human donor in a cohort sampled during active COVID-19.

The chain combines TRBV6-1 with TRBJ2-5; tentative D call: TRBD1 (6 bases). V gave up 4 bases and J gave up 2 bases, with 17 bases separating them. The CDR3 has 16 residues. Germline V CDR1 and CDR2: MNHNS, SASEGT. This CDR3 reads CASSAMTGRLQETQYF. In DNA, the CDR3 is TGTGCCAGCAGTGCCATGACAGGTCGGCTACAAGAGACCCAGTACTTC.

The rearrangement uses TRBV6-5 and TRBJ2-3, with 10 bases fitting TRBD2. Germline V gene sequence: CDR1 MNHEY, CDR2 SVGAGI. V dropped 6 bases and J dropped 3; count of bases not matched to a gene: 6. The CDR3 totals 15 residues. This CDR3 reads CASRQTSGITDTQYF. For the CDR3, the DNA is TGTGCCAGCAGACAAACTAGCGGGATAACAGATACGCAGTATTTT.

The chain employs TRBV2 and TRBJ2-7, with 11 nucleotides matching TRBD2. Germline V gene data show CDR1 as SNHLY and CDR2 as FYNNEI. The CDR3 contains 13 residues. The ends lost 4 bases at V and 7 bases at J; junction bases unmatched: 3. The CDR3 nucleotides are TGTGCCAGCAGTGCTACTAGCGGGAGTGAGCAGTACGTC. Amino acids: CASSATSGSEQYV.

This clone showed up just once. The rearrangement joins TRBV5-1 to TRBJ2-2; 10 nucleotides match TRBD1. Germline V gene data show CDR1 as SGHRS and CDR2 as YFSETQ. With V trimmed by 0 bases and J by 8 bases, 1 base remained unmatched. The CDR3 sequence is 14 residues long. As DNA, the CDR3 is TGCGCCAGCAGCTTGGGACAGGGGGCAGGGGAGCTGTTTTTT. Translating gives CASSLGQGAGELFF.

This rearrangement joins TRBV11-2 to TRBJ2-3, with D possibly being TRBD2 (5 bases). The CDR3 runs to 14 residues. Germline V gives CDR1 SGHAT, CDR2 FQNNGV. V lost 0 bases, J lost 6 bases, and 10 bases lay in between. CDR3 in amino acids: CASSLDRVADTQYF. The CDR3 nucleotides read TGTGCCAGCAGCTTAGATCGGGTAGCGGATACGCAGTATTTT.